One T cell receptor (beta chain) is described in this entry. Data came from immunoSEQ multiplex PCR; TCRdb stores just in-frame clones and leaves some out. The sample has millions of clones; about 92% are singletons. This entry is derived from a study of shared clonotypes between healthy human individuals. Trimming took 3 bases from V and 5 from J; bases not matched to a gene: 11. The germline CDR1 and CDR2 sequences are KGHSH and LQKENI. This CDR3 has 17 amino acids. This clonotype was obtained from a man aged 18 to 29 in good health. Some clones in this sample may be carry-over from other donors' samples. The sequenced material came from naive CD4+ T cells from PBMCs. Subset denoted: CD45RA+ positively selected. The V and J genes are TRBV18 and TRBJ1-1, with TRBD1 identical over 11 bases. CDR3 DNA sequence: TGTGCCAGCTCACCGAGGACAGGGGGCGCCGTGGAAACTGAAGCTTTCTTT. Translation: CASSPRTGGAVETEAFF.